This T cell receptor (beta chain) stems from a study of CD8 T cells in ankylosing spondylitis. Study results and limitations: Ankylosing spondylitis blood appeared to carry a characteristic TCR beta motif of under ten highly homologous variants. Disease-linked clones proved CD8+ and comparatively uncommon in peripheral blood. Reportedly, significant enrichment of disease-linked clones occurred in matched ankylosing spondylitis synovial fluid. Prior literature has documented some motif variants in synovial fluid and blood from reactive arthritis.

This clonotype was seen only a few times. As yet, its antigen is unknown. TCR beta libraries were made by quantitative 5'-RACE with molecular barcodes. TCRdb called the 5' RACE reads again in MiXCR, with one record for every CDR3 protein. Seen here are over 700,000 distinct CDR3 sequences, roughly 20% observed once, and the top ten hold around 19%. Sequencing was done on a sample of blood, either unsorted or a sorted T cell fraction (not recorded which). This sequence originates from a male donor with ankylosing spondylitis.

CDR3 region: CASSEAINSPLHF. The DNA for the CDR3 is TGTGCCAGCAGTGAAGCGATAAATTCACCCCTCCACTTT. The chain is built from TRBV6-1 and TRBJ1-6; D gene uncertain. The germline CDR1 and CDR2 sequences are MNHNS and SASEGT. The V gene lost 0 bases and the J gene lost 7 bases, with 4 bases spanning the gap. This CDR3 has 13 amino acids.